This T cell receptor beta chain came from a study of T cell clones after liver transplantation. Study background: As an antigen-independent comparator, third-party-reactive TCRbeta sequences came from pre-transplant mixed lymphocyte reactions. Findings and caveats of the study: These preliminary findings come from unstandardized post-transplant sampling times. Circulating graft-donor-reactive CD4 TCRbeta sequences fell significantly post-transplant in 5 of 8 subjects. Low donor cell numbers restricted donor-reactive repertoire measurement in two subjects.

A note on this clone: Antigen specificity is unknown.

Germline V CDR1 and CDR2: SEHNR, FQNEAQ (reference sequence). The CDR3 totals 15 residues. J was trimmed by 7 bases and V by 9 bases; bases with no gene match: 14. Clones were read by immunoSEQ multiplex PCR, and TCRdb kept only the in-frame ones, dropping some. This sample has under 150,000 clones; approximately 90% occur once, and the top ten carry 0.65% to 0.95%. The chain employs TRBV7-9 and TRBJ2-1; 8 nucleotides agree with TRBD2. This clonotype was obtained from a human patient who received a liver transplant. Certain T cells may be donor cells from the graft. The source was CD4+ T cells from blood, collected 12 months after liver transplant. In DNA, the CDR3 is TGTGCCAGTGAGGCTAGCGGGCGGGTAGATAATGAGCAGTTCTTC. It is translated as CASEASGRVDNEQFF.